Listed below are T cell receptor beta chains from one sample, sequenced in a study of monozygotic twins with inflammatory bowel disease. TCRdb reanalyzed the 5' RACE reads and collapses them to one entry per CDR3 protein, without DNA. This table lists about 93,000 distinct CDR3 sequences. Sample: blood. These receptors originate from a human donor with ulcerative colitis or Crohn's disease, or a healthy co-twin of an affected twin (not recorded which). The CDR3 runs from the conserved cysteine through the conserved F or W. The order of the fields is J gene, V gene, CDR3 protein.

>TRBJ2-2|TRBV3-1
CASSQDREGANTGELFF
>TRBJ2-5|TRBV20-1
CSARDPLKHGETQYF
>TRBJ1-1|TRBV6-1
CASSTLGQGKEAFF
>TRBJ2-7|TRBV7-8
CASSLAPGHSYEQYF
>TRBJ2-7|TRBV7-2
CASSLLGGLLDEQYF
>TRBJ2-4|TRBV5-1
CASSSTGTGGGNIQYF
>TRBJ2-3|TRBV5-6
CASSLALGTSTDTQYF
>TRBJ2-2|TRBV2
CASTYRVGAGELFF
>TRBJ2-3|TRBV5-1
CASRNGRADTQYF
>TRBJ2-2|TRBV18
CASSRQGADTGELFF
>TRBJ2-2|TRBV12-3/TRBV12-4
CASTWVSGELFF
>TRBJ2-7|TRBV20-1
CSARADRGPYEQYF
>TRBJ2-7|TRBV12-3/TRBV12-4
CASSLSPKYEQYF
>TRBJ2-1|TRBV29-1
CSVEGRGEQFF
>TRBJ1-3|TRBV6-1
CASSDVRSGNTIYF
>TRBJ1-1|TRBV5-1
CASSVNRGDTEAFF
>TRBJ2-5|TRBV20-1
CSAPLAGEVQETQYF
>TRBJ2-7|TRBV5-1
CASRLAGGGEQYF
>TRBJ2-2|TRBV7-9
CASSLEGVRTGELFF
>TRBJ2-3|TRBV5-1
CASSLAAGTLTDTQYF
>TRBJ2-2|TRBV5-6
CASSLGTAFNTGELFF
>TRBJ1-5|TRBV12-5
CASGPEDVPQHF
>TRBJ2-5|TRBV20-1
CSARRLYSGGQETQYF
>TRBJ2-2|TRBV5-6
CASSEFKPFGGELFF
>TRBJ2-7|TRBV28
CASTPTGGDDEQYF
>TRBJ1-1|TRBV5-1
CASSLDWDSMNTEAFF
>TRBJ1-3|TRBV5-5
CASSLTAGNTIYF
>TRBJ2-4|TRBV3-1
CASSHWRDDNIQYF
>TRBJ2-5|TRBV12-3/TRBV12-4
CASSRTSGGTGETQYF